Below, 27 T cell receptor beta chains from the same sample are listed, as sequenced in a study of blood T cell repertoires in COVID-19. Assay: immunoSEQ multiplex PCR; the TCRdb copy retains only in-frame clones and omits some. This sample has approximately 300,000 clones; roughly nine tenths occur once, and the top ten carry under 6.5%. Sequenced input: peripheral blood. The receptor source for this set is a young man who had recovered from COVID-19.

The rearrangement uses TRBV23-1 and TRBJ1-1; no firm D call. TRBV23-1 is assigned to the ORF class and has an uncertain function. Trimming removed 0 bases from V and 6 bases from J, with 14 bases in between. The CDR3 covers 15 residues. CDR3 in DNA: TGCGCCAGCAGTCAATCGGGGAGGCGCCGGGCTGAAGCTTTCTTT. Protein sequence: CASSQSGRRRAEAFF.

The chain employs TRBV6-1 and TRBJ1-2, with D hard to call. Deletions cut 2 bases from V and 6 bases from J, with 19 bases between. Germline values: CDR1 MNHNS, CDR2 SASEGT. The CDR3 length is 16 residues. CDR3 nucleotides: TGTGCCAGCAGTGAAATGCTCGGCGCCAGCGCTCATGGCTACACCTTC. It is translated as CASSEMLGASAHGYTF.

The chain joins TRBV14 to TRBJ2-1, with no clear D. Germline-derived CDR1 and CDR2 are SGHDN and FVKESK. V dropped 4 bases and J dropped 10 bases, with 11 bases sitting between them. The CDR3 is made up of 12 amino acids. This CDR3 is CASSPRLYEQFF. DNA for the CDR3: TGTGCCAGCAGCCCCCGACTCTACGAGCAGTTCTTC.

J is TRBJ2-1 and V is TRBV5-1, with 9 bases that match TRBD2. CDR1 SGHRS and CDR2 YFSETQ come from the germline V gene. CDR3 length equals 16 residues. V shed 4 bases, J shed 4 bases, and the junction held 9 bases outside the gene matches. CDR3 loop: CASSPAGGGLYNEQFF. The CDR3 coding sequence is TGCGCCAGCAGCCCGGCGGGAGGGGGGCTTTACAATGAGCAGTTCTTC.

The rearrangement joins TRBV2 to TRBJ1-1, with unresolved D. Germline CDR1 and CDR2: SNHLY and FYNNEI. This CDR3 contains 11 residues. V dropped 0 bases and J dropped 10 bases, with 6 bases sitting between them. CDR3 residues: CASSEAMRAFF. CDR3 DNA: TGTGCCAGCAGTGAAGCCATGAGAGCTTTCTTT.

The chain links TRBV9 to TRBJ1-1; tentatively, D is TRBD1 (5 bases). Trimming left V 7 bases short and J 3 bases short, with 10 bases between. This CDR3 comprises 12 residues. Per the germline V gene, CDR1 is SGDLS and CDR2 is YYNGEE. This CDR3 reads CASSGVHTEAFF. DNA of the CDR3: TGTGCCAGCTCGGGGGTACACACTGAAGCTTTCTTT.

The chain links TRBV4-3 to TRBJ2-1, with 11 bases aligning to TRBD1. Per germline, CDR1 LGHNA and CDR2 YSLEER. The CDR3 has 16 residues. The J segment lost 4 bases and the V segment lost 4 bases, leaving 6 bases of the junction unmatched. In DNA, the CDR3 is TGCGCCAGCAGCCCCGACGGGACAGGGGGTTACAATGAGCAGTTCTTC. Amino acid sequence: CASSPDGTGGYNEQFF.

This rearrangement joins TRBV20-1 to TRBJ1-6; 8 bases align to TRBD1. V lost 3 bases and J lost 8; bases outside the gene matches: 9. Germline assignment: CDR1 DFQATT and CDR2 SNEGSKA (reference sequence). This CDR3 contains 15 residues. CDR3 in DNA: TGCAGTGCTAGTGACAGGGGTTTCGCCCATTCACCCCTCCACTTT. This codes for CSASDRGFAHSPLHF.

CDR3 coding DNA: TGTGCCAGCACCCAAGAGGTTAGCGTTAATGAGCAGTTCTTC. Amino acid sequence: CASTQEVSVNEQFF. V and J are TRBV2 and TRBJ2-1, with D possibly matching TRBD2 (5 bases). The CDR3 spans 14 residues. V lost 7 bases and J lost 7, with 17 bases in between. Germline values: CDR1 SNHLY, CDR2 FYNNEI. Filled out from reference TRBV2 and TRBJ2-1, the complete variable domain reads EPEVTQTPSHQVTQMGQEVILRCVPISNHLYFYWYRQILGQKVEFLVSFYNNEISEKSEIFDDQFSVERPDGSNFTLKIRSTKLEDSAMYFCASTQEVSVNEQFFGPGTRLTVL.

V is TRBV2 and J is TRBJ2-5; 10 bases are a match to TRBD1. Germline V gives CDR1 SNHLY, CDR2 FYNNEI. The ends lost 4 bases at V and 1 base at J; junction bases unmatched: 9. This CDR3 is built from 17 residues. The CDR3 region has the DNA TGTGCCAGCAGTGCCCTACCCGGGACAGGGGTCCAAGAGACCCAGTACTTC. Translation gives CASSALPGTGVQETQYF. Variable domain in full (rest from reference TRBV2 and TRBJ2-5): EPEVTQTPSHQVTQMGQEVILRCVPISNHLYFYWYRQILGQKVEFLVSFYNNEISEKSEIFDDQFSVERPDGSNFTLKIRSTKLEDSAMYFCASSALPGTGVQETQYFGPGTRLLVL.

The table lists this clone with a count of one. The V gene is TRBV20-1, the J gene TRBJ1-1; D uncertain. This CDR3 has 11 amino acids. Trimming took 3 bases from V and 10 from J, leaving 12 bases between them. Germline loops: CDR1 DFQATT, CDR2 SNEGSKA (reference sequence). The CDR3 DNA is TGCAGTGCTAGCACCGGGGAGAGAGCTTTCTTT. Its protein product is CSASTGERAFF.

The J gene is TRBJ2-4, the V gene TRBV27, with 11 bases fitting TRBD2. CDR1 and CDR2 from the germline V gene are MNHEY and SMNVEV (reference sequence). CDR3 size: 16 residues. Losses at the gene ends were 7 bases for V and 4 bases for J; bases not matched to a gene: 9. The CDR3 reads CASKLAGARGKNIQYF. The CDR3 DNA reads as TGTGCCAGCAAACTAGCGGGAGCTCGGGGTAAAAACATTCAGTACTTC.

The chain carries TRBV7-9 and TRBJ2-7; 7 nucleotides agree with TRBD2. J gave up 3 bases and V 0 bases, and 5 bases lay outside the gene matches. Germline V gene lookup returns CDR1 SEHNR and CDR2 FQNEAQ (reference sequence). This CDR3 contains 15 residues. The CDR3 here is CASSLALAVHYEQYF. The CDR3 bases are TGTGCCAGCAGCTTAGCGCTAGCGGTGCACTACGAGCAGTACTTC.

This chain joins TRBV9 and TRBJ1-1; D is possibly TRBD1 (6 bases). Trimming cost V 3 bases and J 1 base, with 13 bases left between them. CDR1 is SGDLS, CDR2 YYNGEE, per germline. This CDR3 region has 15 residues. CDR3 in amino acids: CASSEGGTGNTEAFF. The CDR3 DNA reads TGTGCCAGCAGCGAGGGGGGGACTGGGAACACTGAAGCTTTCTTT. The whole variable domain, filled in from reference TRBV9 and TRBJ1-1, reads DSGVTQTPKHLITATGQRVTLRCSPRSGDLSVYWYQQSLDQGLQFLIQYYNGEERAKGNILERFSAQQFPDLHSELNLSSLELGDSALYFCASSEGGTGNTEAFFGQGTRLTVV.

This chain uses TRBV18 with TRBJ2-5, with TRBD1 matching over 9 bases. V gave up 3 bases and J gave up 5 bases; unmatched junction bases: 7. The CDR3 has 15 residues. Germline V gene sequence: CDR1 KGHSH, CDR2 LQKENI. The CDR3 DNA sequence: TGTGCCAGCTCACCGTCGGGACAGGGTGGGGAGACCCAGTACTTC. It codes for CASSPSGQGGETQYF.

This chain uses TRBV29-1 with TRBJ2-1; no definite D call. The germline V and J ends were trimmed by 3 bases and 8 bases, with 14 bases remaining between them. This CDR3 contains 13 residues. CDR1 and CDR2 from the germline V gene are SQVTM and ANQGSEA. DNA of the CDR3: TGCAGCGTTGACCCCCTCAGCGTGTATGAGCAGTTCTTC. Its translation is CSVDPLSVYEQFF.

This clone was seen once. The genes are TRBV19 and TRBJ1-3; maybe TRBD1 (6 bases). Germline V gene sequence: CDR1 LNHDA, CDR2 SQIVND (reference sequence). V lost 3 bases and J lost 6, with 12 bases in between. The CDR3 contains 14 residues. The DNA of the CDR3 is TGTGCCAGTAGTATGGGGGCCCTAGTAAACACCATATATTTT. It yields the protein CASSMGALVNTIYF.

The chain uses TRBV7-6 and TRBJ2-2, with a possible D match to TRBD2 (6 bases). This CDR3 is built from 15 residues. The V and J ends lost 6 bases and 6 bases respectively, with 17 bases between them. CDR1 and CDR2 from the germline V gene are SGHVS and FNYEAQ. In DNA, the CDR3 is TGTGCCAGCAGTTATTTGACTAGGGCCCCCGGGGAGCTGTTTTTT. Its translation: CASSYLTRAPGELFF.

The chain employs TRBV18 and TRBJ2-3, with TRBD2 identical over 7 bases. This CDR3 is built from 15 residues. The J segment lost 0 bases and the V segment lost 10 bases, leaving 10 bases of the junction unmatched. Germline CDR1 and CDR2: KGHSH and LQKENI. As DNA, the CDR3 is TGTGCCATCGCTCGACTAGCTCGTAGCACAGATACGCAGTATTTT. Its translation: CAIARLARSTDTQYF.

The chain uses TRBV19 and TRBJ2-7, with D possibly matching TRBD2 (6 bases). The CDR3 extends over 16 amino acids. Between the trimmed V and J ends, which lost 3 bases and 1 base, there was a span of 16 bases. Germline CDR1 and CDR2: LNHDA and SQIVND (reference sequence). Here the CDR3 DNA reads TGTGCCAGTAGTATGGTTGGGCGGGACGGATCCTACGAGCAGTACTTC. Translation: CASSMVGRDGSYEQYF.

This rearrangement joins TRBV5-1 to TRBJ2-7; a possible D gene is TRBD1 (6 bases). The germline V and J ends were trimmed by 3 bases and 5 bases, with 18 bases remaining between them. Germline V lookup: CDR1 SGHRS, CDR2 YFSETQ. This CDR3 contains 15 residues. DNA for the CDR3: TGCGCCAGCAGCTATGACAGGAGAACATCAGACGAGCAGTACTTC. Translation gives CASSYDRRTSDEQYF.

This rearrangement joins TRBV6-2 or TRBV6-3 to TRBJ2-3, with TRBD2 matching over 9 bases. Germline loops: CDR1 MNHEY, CDR2 SVGEGT. The J segment lost 0 bases and the V segment lost 0 bases, leaving 4 bases of the junction unmatched. The CDR3 is made up of 17 amino acids. This CDR3 is CASSYSIAGASTDTQYF. Here the CDR3 DNA reads TGTGCCAGCAGTTACTCGATAGCGGGGGCTAGCACAGATACGCAGTATTTT.

The V gene is TRBV11-2, the J gene TRBJ2-7; 9 bases agree with TRBD2. V lost 1 base to trimming and J lost 1 base; unmatched junction nucleotides: 8. Germline V CDR1 and CDR2: SGHAT, FQNNGV. The CDR3 has 17 residues. Here the CDR3 DNA reads TGTGCCAGCAGCTTAGTGGGGGCGGGAGGGCCTTCCTACGAGCAGTACTTC. This translates into CASSLVGAGGPSYEQYF.

The chain employs TRBV6-5 and TRBJ2-7; the match to TRBD1 covers 7 bases. Germline lookup yields CDR1 MNHEY and CDR2 SVGAGI. CDR3 length: 13 residues. The junction had 8 bases not matched to a gene; V was cut back by 7 bases and J by 5 bases. The CDR3 spells CASKTGTVNEQYF. In DNA, the CDR3 is TGTGCCAGCAAGACCGGGACAGTTAACGAGCAGTACTTC.

The chain has TRBV18 and TRBJ1-1, with 7 bases aligning to TRBD1. CDR3 size: 15 residues. J gave up 0 bases and V 1 base, and 2 bases lay outside the gene matches. The V gene's germline CDR1 is KGHSH and CDR2 LQKENI. The CDR3 sequence is CASSPLQGLNTEAFF. As DNA, the CDR3 is TGTGCCAGCTCACCACTACAGGGGCTGAACACTGAAGCTTTCTTT.

V and J are TRBV5-1 and TRBJ2-1; weak D call: TRBD2 (5 bases). V dropped 0 bases and J dropped 2 bases, with 9 bases sitting between them. This CDR3 contains 15 residues. The germline V gene encodes CDR1 SGHRS and CDR2 YFSETQ. CDR3 bases: TGCGCCAGCAGCTTGGGGGAGACCCCCTACAATGAGCAGTTCTTC. Translated, it gives CASSLGETPYNEQFF.

The rearrangement uses TRBV5-4 and TRBJ2-2, with TRBD1 identical over 7 bases. CDR3 size: 15 residues. Trimming removed 4 bases from V and 8 bases from J; junction bases left unmatched: 11. Germline-derived CDR1 and CDR2 are SGHNT and YYREEE (reference sequence). For the CDR3, the DNA is TGTGCCAGCAGCCCCCCAGACAGGGAAAGAGGGGAGCTGTTTTTT. Protein sequence: CASSPPDRERGELFF.